The present T cell receptor beta chain was sequenced within a study of cytomegalovirus exposure and HLA in healthy donors. Study overall: Samples from HLA-typed donors yielded about 85 million unique TCRs in an early data release.

The CDR3 runs 17 residues. Trimming took off 1 base at V and 6 bases at J, with 16 bases between the two ends. Looked up from germline, CDR1 is MGHRA and CDR2 is YSYEKL. The PCR employed 60 Vbeta primers together with 13 Jbeta primers. Method: immunoSEQ multiplex PCR; TCRdb's copy keeps in-frame clones and lacks some. This sample carries roughly 160,000 clones, roughly 80% of them seen once, and the ten largest clones take about 4.4%. Note on this clone: The antigen is undetermined.

Findings of the study overall: There were 150 to 200 TCR beta chains listed as cytomegalovirus-associated. For TCR beta chains, V- and J-gene trimming was later linked to a missense DCLRE1C variant.

V usage is TRBV4-1 and J usage is TRBJ2-6; TRBD1 might be the D (5 bases). The sample comprised PBMCs. This clonotype was obtained from a man aged 40-49 years in good health and CMV-seronegative. The CDR3 DNA follows: TGCGCCAGCAGCCAAGTTTCCGCAGGGCTTAAGGCCAACGTCCTGACTTTC. Translation gives CASSQVSAGLKANVLTF.